Listed below are T cell receptor delta chains from one sample, sequenced in a study of human gamma delta and Vdelta1 T cells. TCRdb ran CATT on the PCR reads. The table includes 640 or so delta-chain clones, approximately 19% detected once. The sequenced sample was Vdelta1 gamma-delta T cells from blood. These receptors were obtained from a human donor in good health. CDR3s include the opening cysteine and the closing phenylalanine or tryptophan. D genes are given only for firm matches. Some rows mark clone size as missing; the rest say once, few, many or name a class of expanded clone.

D	V	size	J	DNA	CDR3
TRDD3	TRDV2	few	TRDJ3	TGTGCCACTCACTACTATACGGGGGATCTCTGGGACACCCGACAGATGTTTTTC	CATHYYTGDLWDTRQMFF
TRDD3	TRDV1	large	TRDJ1	TGTGCTCTTGGGGCCCCCACTCTCAAGTACTGGGGGAGGTACACCGATAAACTCATCTTT	CALGAPTLKYWGRYTDKLIF
.	TRDV1	.	TRDJ1	TGTGCGCGGGGGGGCGGGACCGTCCTGCCGACAGCGAGGGACTTGGGGGTCACCGATAAACTCATCTTT	CARGGGTVLPTARDLGVTDKLIF
TRDD3	TRDV1	.	TRDJ1	TGTGCTCTTGGGGAACGCTGGGGGCCCCCCGGTACTGGGGACCTTAACGATAAACTCATCTTT	CALGERWGPPGTGDLNDKLIF
TRDD3	TRDV1	.	TRDJ1	TGTGCTCTCGGGGAACTAGTCTTCGTCGGAGCGGTCCGTACTGGGGGATTGTACTACACCGATAAACTCATCTTT	CALGELVFVGAVRTGGLYYTDKLIF
TRDD3	TRDV1	.	TRDJ1	TGTGCTCTTGGGGAACTCAGACGTGGGGATACGTGGTACACCGATAAACTCATCTTT	CALGELRRGDTWYTDKLIF
.	TRDV1	.	TRDJ1	TGTGCGCGGGGGGGCGGGACCGGCCGGCCGACAGCGAGGGACGGGGGGGTCACCGATAAACTCATCTTT	CARGGGTGRPTARDGGVTDKLIF
.	TRDV1	large	TRDJ1	TGTGCTCTTGGGGCTGCTTCCTACCCGGAACATGGGGGATTAGCAGTGTACACCGATAAACTCATCTTT	CALGAASYPEHGGLAVYTDKLIF
TRDD3	TRDV1	.	TRDJ1	TGTGCTACTAGGCGCCTCGTACTGGGGGTCACCGATAAACTCATCTTT	CATRRLVLGVTDKLIF
TRDD3	TRDV1	hyperexpanded	TRDJ1	TGTGCTCTTGGGGAACTAACGACTCCGTACTGGGGGATATACACCGATAAACTCATCTTT	CALGELTTPYWGIYTDKLIF
TRDD3	TRDV1	few	TRDJ1	TGTGCTCTTGGGAATAAGGGGTGGCTGGGGGATAGGTACACCGATAAACTCATCTTT	CALGNKGWLGDRYTDKLIF
TRDD3	TRDV1	once	TRDJ1	TGTGCTCTTGAGGGGGGCTTCCTACGATTCGGAGCGGCCCGTACTGGGGGATTGTACTACACCGATAAACTCATCTTT	CALEGGFLRFGAARTGGLYYTDKLIF
.	TRDV1	.	TRDJ1	TGTGCTCTTGGGGAATTGCTGGGGACTACCGATAGGCTCATCTTT	CALGELLGTTDRLIF
.	TRDV1	few	TRDJ1	TGTGCTCTTGGGGAACCTGCGACGTCGTGGGGGGACACCGATAAACTCATCTTT	CALGEPATSWGDTDKLIF
TRDD3	TRDV1	.	TRDJ1	TGTGCTCTTGGGGAACTTGGGATCTACGGTCCACCCCTCGCCCTTTACTGGGGGAACACCTTGTACACCGATAAACTCATCTTT	CALGELGIYGPPLALYWGNTLYTDKLIF
.	TRDV1	medium-sized	TRDJ1	TGTGCTCTTGGGGACTTACGTGCCGGGCCTACCACCGATAAACTCATCTTT	CALGDLRAGPTTDKLIF
TRDD3	TRDV1	few	TRDJ1	TGTGCTCTTGGGGTTGGCCCTGTCTTAGCCTGGGGGATACGGCACACCGATAAACTCATCTTT	CALGVGPVLAWGIRHTDKLIF
TRDD3	TRDV1	.	TRDJ1	TGTGCTCTTGGATCTGGGGGGATACGACGTGGGAAGGTTGATAAACTCATCTTT	CALGSGGIRRGKVDKLIF
TRDD3	TRDV1	.	TRDJ1	TGTGCTCTTGGGGAAGACTTCTTCCTACTGGGGGATATTGGGCCCGATAAACTCATCTTT	CALGEDFFLLGDIGPDKLIF
TRDD3	TRDV1	few	TRDJ1	TGTGCTCTTGGGGAACTCTTTGCACATACACCCATTCGGACTGGGGTATACGCGGCCGATAAACTCATCTTT	CALGELFAHTPIRTGVYAADKLIF
TRDD3	TRDV1	medium-sized	TRDJ1	TGTGCTCTTGGGTACCGGGGGATACCCCCGGGGACCGATAAACTCATCTTT	CALGYRGIPPGTDKLIF
.	TRDV3	.	TRDJ1	.	CATYYCGVVRYWGIGQEDYTDKLIF
TRDD3	TRDV1	large	TRDJ1	TGTGCTCTTGGGGAATCCTCCCTCCGGACGTGGGGGATATGGGACACCGATAAACTCATCTTT	CALGESSLRTWGIWDTDKLIF
.	TRDV1	.	TRDJ1	TGTGCTCTTGGGGAACTAAGGTGGCTAAGGACCGATAAACTCATCTTT	CALGELRWLRTDKLIF
.	TRDV1	medium-sized	TRDJ1	TGTGCTCTTTTGTACACCGATAAACTCATCTTT	CALLYTDKLIF
TRDD3	TRDV1	.	TRDJ1	TGTGCTCTTGGGGAACCCTTCCGTATACTGGGGGTCACCGATAAACTCATCTTT	CALGEPFRILGVTDKLIF
TRDD3	TRDV1	.	TRDJ1	TGTGCTCTTGGGGAACTCCGCCTACTGGGGGCTTACACCGATAAACTCATCTTT	CALGELRLLGAYTDKLIF
.	TRDV1	.	TRDJ1	TGTGCTCTTGGGGACGCGGGTCATCCTACCGTTGGGGAACTTCTCGTCCCCTTAAAACTCATCTTT	CALGDAGHPTVGELLVPLKLIF
TRDD3	TRDV1	medium-sized	TRDJ1	TGTGCTCTTGGGGAATCTCAGACTTCCCACTGGGGGACGACCCACACCGATAAACTCATCTTT	CALGESQTSHWGTTHTDKLIF
TRDD3	TRDV1	.	TRDJ1	TGTGCTCTTGGGCCCTCAAAATGGGCCTTCCCTCTTCTGGGGGATACCGATAAACTCATCTTT	CALGPSKWAFPLLGDTDKLIF
TRDD3	TRDV2	.	TRDJ3	TGCGCCACTCACTACTATACGGGGGATCCCTGGGACACCCGACAGATGTTTTTC	CATHYYTGDPWDTRQMFF
TRDD3	TRDV1	.	TRDJ1	TGTGCTCTTGGGCCAATTCCCCGTTTCCGGGCGGTGGGGGAGTACAGCGATAAACTCATCTTT	CALGPIPRFRAVGEYSDKLIF
TRDD3	TRDV1	large	TRDJ1	TGTGCTCTTGGGGAACTGAGGGGATACGTATCACACGTTTACACCGATAAACTCATCTTT	CALGELRGYVSHVYTDKLIF
.	TRDV1	.	TRDJ1	TGTGCTCTTGGGGTCGTAACTGAAGGGAACACCGATAAACTCATCTTT	CALGVVTEGNTDKLIF